Detailed here is one T cell receptor beta chain. Its specificity is unknown. The assay was immunoSEQ multiplex PCR, and TCRdb's table has in-frame clones only and misses some. The sample has fewer than 150,000 clones; approximately 86% are singletons. This CDR3 has 15 amino acids. V dropped 2 bases and J dropped 0 bases, with 8 bases sitting between them. Germline values: CDR1 SGHDT, CDR2 YYEEEE. These data belong to a study of cytomegalovirus exposure and HLA in healthy donors. As for the study in general: Later, an analysis reported that the 120 or so validation repertoires had used the same platform as the roughly 720 first-cohort repertoires. Study results and limitations: According to the study, 160 or so TCR beta chains were cytomegalovirus-associated.

The sequenced material came from PBMCs. This chain joins TRBV5-6 and TRBJ1-4, with D maybe TRBD1 (5 bases). The clonotype originates from a man aged 18 to 29 in good health and CMV-seropositive. The CDR3 coding sequence is TGTGCCAGCAGCTTAGTACAGGCAACTAATGAAAAACTGTTTTTT. Amino acid sequence: CASSLVQATNEKLFF. The full variable domain, with the rest looked up from reference TRBV5-6 and TRBJ1-4, is DAGVTQSPTHLIKTRGQQVTLRCSPKSGHDTVSWYQQALGQGPQFIFQYYEEEERQRGNFPDRFSGHQFPNYSSELNVNALLLGDSALYLCASSLVQATNEKLFFGSGTQLSVL.